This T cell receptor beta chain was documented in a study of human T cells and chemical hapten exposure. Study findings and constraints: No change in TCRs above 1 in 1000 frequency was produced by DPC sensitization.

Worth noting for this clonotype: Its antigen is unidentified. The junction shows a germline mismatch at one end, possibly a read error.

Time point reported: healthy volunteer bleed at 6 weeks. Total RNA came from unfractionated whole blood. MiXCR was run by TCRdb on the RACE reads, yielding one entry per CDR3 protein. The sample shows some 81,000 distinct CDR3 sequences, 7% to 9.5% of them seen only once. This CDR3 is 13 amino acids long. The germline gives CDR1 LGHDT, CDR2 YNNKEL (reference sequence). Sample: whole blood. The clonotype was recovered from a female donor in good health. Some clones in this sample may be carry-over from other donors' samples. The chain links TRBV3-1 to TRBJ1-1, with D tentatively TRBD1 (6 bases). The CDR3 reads CTSSQGGYTEAFF. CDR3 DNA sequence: TGTACCAGCAGCCAAGGGGGATACACTGAAGCTTTCTTT. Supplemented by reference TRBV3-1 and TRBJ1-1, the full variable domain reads DTAVSQTPKYLVTQMGNDKSIKCEQNLGHDTMYWYKQDSKKFLKIMFSYNNKELIINETVPNRFSPKSPDKAHLNLHINSLELGDSAVYFCTSSQGGYTEAFFGQGTRLTVV.